The rows below give T cell receptor beta chains drawn from one sample of a study of blood T cell repertoires in COVID-19. Sequencing used immunoSEQ multiplex PCR; TCRdb keeps in-frame clones, though not all of them. Altogether about 83,000 clones are present, about 86% being singletons, with the ten largest covering about 24%. Sequenced input: peripheral blood. All receptors come from a woman of 80 years or more in a cohort sampled during active or convalescent COVID-19. Each CDR3 is given with its conserved first and last residue. D genes are given only for firm matches. Where a row states a size, it is once, few, many or the class of an expanded clone; other rows omit it.

v_gene	d_gene	j_gene	abundance	CDR3aa	CDR3nt
TRBV6-2/TRBV6-3	TRBD1	TRBJ1-3	NA	CASSYGGQGLSGNTIYF	TGTGCCAGCAGTTACGGGGGACAGGGCCTCTCTGGAAACACCATATATTTT
TRBV5-4	TRBD1	TRBJ2-1	NA	CASSSGTGLFNEQFF	TGTGCCAGCAGCTCCGGGACAGGGTTGTTTAATGAGCAGTTCTTC
TRBV11-2	TRBD1	TRBJ2-1	NA	CASSLSQGALLYNEQFF	TGTGCCAGCAGCTTATCCCAGGGGGCACTTCTCTACAATGAGCAGTTCTTC
TRBV7-8	NA	TRBJ1-2	NA	CASSPSNYGYTF	TGTGCCAGCAGCCCCTCTAACTATGGCTACACCTTC
TRBV7-3	NA	TRBJ1-1	NA	CASSLREAGGDTEAFF	TGTGCCAGCAGCTTAAGAGAGGCGGGAGGGGACACTGAAGCTTTCTTT
TRBV27	NA	TRBJ1-6	NA	CASSPSGFFYNSPLHF	TGTGCCAGCAGTCCCTCAGGGTTCTTCTATAATTCACCCCTCCACTTT
TRBV7-2	NA	TRBJ1-6	few	CASRSGGWSSYNSPLHF	TGTGCCAGCAGGTCCGGGGGGTGGAGCTCCTATAATTCACCCCTCCACTTT
TRBV19	TRBD1	TRBJ1-2	NA	CASTPGQGLGGYTF	TGTGCCAGCACACCTGGACAGGGCCTGGGTGGCTACACCTTC
TRBV12-2	NA	TRBJ1-5	NA	CAFYKRVGGNQPQHF	TGTGCATTTTACAAGAGGGTCGGGGGCAATCAGCCCCAGCATTTT
TRBV5-1	TRBD1	TRBJ2-7	NA	CASSSGQDRPYF	TGCGCCAGCAGCTCTGGACAGGATAGGCCGTACTTC
TRBV6-6	NA	TRBJ1-2	NA	CASSYPVGQLAGYTF	TGTGCCAGCAGTTACCCCGTTGGGCAGCTAGCTGGCTACACCTTC
TRBV6-5	NA	TRBJ1-1	NA	CASSRRQQGFTEAFF	TGTGCCAGCAGTAGGAGACAGCAGGGGTTCACTGAAGCTTTCTTT
TRBV10-1	TRBD1	TRBJ2-3	NA	CASSEFLGQATDTQYF	TGCGCCAGCAGTGAATTTTTGGGACAGGCCACAGATACGCAGTATTTT
TRBV6-6	NA	TRBJ2-3	NA	CASRQLSTDTQYF	TGTGCCAGCAGACAGCTTAGCACAGATACGCAGTATTTT
TRBV4-1	NA	TRBJ2-7	NA	CASSQPEAYEQYF	TGCGCCAGCAGCCAACCCGAGGCCTACGAGCAGTACTTC
TRBV25-1	NA	TRBJ2-4	NA	CASSKQGLYIQYF	TGTGCCAGCAGTAAACAGGGTCTTTACATTCAGTACTTC
TRBV10-3	NA	TRBJ1-6	NA	CAISDGRGASSPLHF	TGTGCCATCAGTGATGGTCGGGGGGCCAGCTCACCCCTCCACTTT
TRBV9	NA	TRBJ1-3	NA	CASSPLDSHLSGNTIYF	TGTGCCAGCAGCCCGCTGGACTCACACCTCTCTGGAAACACCATATATTTT
TRBV5-1	NA	TRBJ1-2	NA	CASSLAGIQGGYGYTF	TGCGCCAGCAGCTTGGCAGGTATACAGGGCGGCTATGGCTACACCTTC
TRBV27	TRBD1	TRBJ2-7	NA	CASSFDRGLSYEQYF	TGTGCCAGCAGTTTCGACAGGGGCCTCTCCTACGAGCAGTACTTC
TRBV11-3	NA	TRBJ1-1	NA	CASSLALWGRANTEAFF	TGTGCCAGCAGCTTAGCCCTCTGGGGCAGGGCGAACACTGAAGCTTTCTTT
TRBV30	NA	TRBJ1-6	NA	CAWRETGHNSPLHF	TGTGCCTGGAGAGAGACAGGCCATAATTCACCCCTCCACTTT
TRBV11-2	NA	TRBJ1-1	NA	CASSLGTGTGAEAFF	TGTGCCAGCAGCTTAGGCACCGGGACTGGGGCTGAAGCTTTCTTT
TRBV29-1	NA	TRBJ1-1	few	CSALWPGAGTEAFF	TGCAGCGCCCTCTGGCCAGGAGCGGGCACTGAAGCTTTCTTT
TRBV7-8	TRBD2	TRBJ2-4	NA	CASSASRRGDGRNIQYF	TGTGCCAGCAGCGCATCTCGGCGGGGGGATGGGCGAAACATTCAGTACTTC
TRBV24-1	NA	TRBJ1-1	NA	CATSDPRGPNTEAFF	TGTGCCACCAGTGATCCCCGTGGGCCTAACACTGAAGCTTTCTTT
TRBV28	NA	TRBJ2-1	NA	CASSLGGYNEQFF	TGTGCCAGCAGTTTGGGAGGTTACAATGAGCAGTTCTTC
TRBV9	NA	TRBJ2-3	NA	CASNLAHATDTQYF	TGTGCCAGCAACCTGGCCCACGCCACAGATACGCAGTATTTT
TRBV19	TRBD2	TRBJ2-1	NA	CASTRLAGVGNEQFF	TGTGCCAGTACCAGACTAGCGGGAGTCGGGAATGAGCAGTTCTTC
TRBV6-1	NA	TRBJ2-6	NA	CASSELVIRGGAGANVLTF	TGTGCCAGCAGTGAACTAGTCATACGCGGAGGGGCTGGGGCCAACGTCCTGACTTTC
TRBV5-1	NA	TRBJ2-5	NA	CASSLDYSNAGTQYF	TGCGCCAGCAGCCTTGACTACTCCAACGCGGGGACCCAGTACTTC
TRBV9	TRBD2	TRBJ2-1	once	CASSPRLADYNEQFF	TGTGCCAGCAGCCCCCGACTAGCGGACTACAATGAGCAGTTCTTC
TRBV5-1	TRBD1	TRBJ1-1	NA	CASSLVGTGNTEAFF	TGCGCCAGCAGCTTGGTGGGGACAGGGAACACTGAAGCTTTCTTT
TRBV5-1	TRBD2	TRBJ2-1	NA	CASSLELAGVSDEQFF	TGCGCCAGCAGCTTGGAACTAGCGGGAGTTTCGGATGAGCAGTTCTTC